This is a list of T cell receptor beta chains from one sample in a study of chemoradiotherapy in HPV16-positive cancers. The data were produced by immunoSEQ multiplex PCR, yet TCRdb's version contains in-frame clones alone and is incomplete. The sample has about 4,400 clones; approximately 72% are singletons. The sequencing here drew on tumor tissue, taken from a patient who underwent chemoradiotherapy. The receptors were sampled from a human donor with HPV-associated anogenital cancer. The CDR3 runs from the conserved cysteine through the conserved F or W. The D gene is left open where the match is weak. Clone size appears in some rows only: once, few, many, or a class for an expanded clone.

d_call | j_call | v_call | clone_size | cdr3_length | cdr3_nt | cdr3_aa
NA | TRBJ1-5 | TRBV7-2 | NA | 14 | TGTGCCAGCAGCTTGCCAGGGAGCAATCAGCCCCAGCATTTT | CASSLPGSNQPQHF
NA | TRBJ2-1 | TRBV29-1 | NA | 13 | TGCAGCGGTGGGGGGCGGTACCTTAATGAGCAGTTCTTC | CSGGGRYLNEQFF
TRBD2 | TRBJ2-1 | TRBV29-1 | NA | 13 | TGCAGCTCTAGCGGGAGCTCCTACAATGAGCAGTTCTTC | CSSSGSSYNEQFF
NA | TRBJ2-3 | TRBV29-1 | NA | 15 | TGCAGCGTTGCGGGGGTCCCCATAATCGCAGATACGCAGTATTTT | CSVAGVPIIADTQYF
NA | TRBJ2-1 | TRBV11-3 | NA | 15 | TGTGCCAGCAGCTTAGGGCCTAGCTCCTACAATGAGCAGTTCTTC | CASSLGPSSYNEQFF
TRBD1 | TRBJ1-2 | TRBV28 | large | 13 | TGTGCCAGCAGTTACGGACAGGTCTATGGCTACACCTTC | CASSYGQVYGYTF
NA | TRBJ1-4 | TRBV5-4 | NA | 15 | TGTGCCAGCAGCTCCCAAACCGGGAGCCACGAAAAACTGTTTTTT | CASSSQTGSHEKLFF
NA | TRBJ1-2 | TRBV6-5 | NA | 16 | TGTGCCAGCAGTTACTCGTCCCGAGGAGCTAACTATGGCTACACCTTC | CASSYSSRGANYGYTF
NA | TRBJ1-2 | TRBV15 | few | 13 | TGTGCCACCAGCAATGACAGGACCTATGGCTACACCTTC | CATSNDRTYGYTF
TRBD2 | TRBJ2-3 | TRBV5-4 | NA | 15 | TGTGCCAGCAGCTTGGATGGGCGGGAGTCAGATACGCAGTATTTT | CASSLDGRESDTQYF
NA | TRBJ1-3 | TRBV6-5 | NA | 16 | TGTGCCAGCAGTTACGGAGTGGAAGGCTCTGGAAACACCATATATTTT | CASSYGVEGSGNTIYF
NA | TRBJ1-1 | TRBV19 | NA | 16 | TGTGCCAGTAGTATGACATCCGGGACAATGAACACTGAAGCTTTCTTT | CASSMTSGTMNTEAFF
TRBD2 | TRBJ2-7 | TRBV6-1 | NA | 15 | TGTGCCAGCAGTGGCGGGGAAGCGGGAAAGAACGAGCAGTACTTC | CASSGGEAGKNEQYF
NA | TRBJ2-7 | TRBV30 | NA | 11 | TGTGCCTGGAGTGCGAGCTACGAGCAGTACTTC | CAWSASYEQYF
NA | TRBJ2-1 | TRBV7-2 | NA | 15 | TGTGCCAGCAGCTTAGCCCCGGGTCTAGGCCATGAGCAGTTCTTC | CASSLAPGLGHEQFF
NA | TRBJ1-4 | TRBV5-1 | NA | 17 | TGCGCCAGCAGCTTAATTGGTAGTAGACAGACGAATGAAAAACTGTTTTTT | CASSLIGSRQTNEKLFF
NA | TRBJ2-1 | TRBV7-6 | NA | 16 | TGTGCCAGCAGCTTGGGTACGACTCGAGCCTACAATGAGCAGTTCTTC | CASSLGTTRAYNEQFF
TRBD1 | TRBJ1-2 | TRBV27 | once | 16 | TGTGCCAGCAGTTTATTGACAGGGGGCATTAACTATGGCTACACCTTC | CASSLLTGGINYGYTF
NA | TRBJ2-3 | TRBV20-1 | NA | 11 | TGCAGTGAACGGATAGCAGATACGCAGTATTTT | CSERIADTQYF
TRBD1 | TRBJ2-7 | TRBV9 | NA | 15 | TGTGCCAGCAGCGCTTCGGACAGGGCTTCCTACGAGCAGTACTTC | CASSASDRASYEQYF
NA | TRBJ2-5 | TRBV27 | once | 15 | TGTGCCAGGTACAGCGAAGCCCCCCCCACAGAGACCCAGTACTTC | CARYSEAPPTETQYF
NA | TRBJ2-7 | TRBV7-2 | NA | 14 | TGTGCCAGCAGCTTTGGAGCAGGGGACTACGAGCAGTACTTC | CASSFGAGDYEQYF
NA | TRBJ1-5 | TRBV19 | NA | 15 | TGTGCCAGTAACCCAGACACCTATAGCAATCAGCCCCAGCATTTT | CASNPDTYSNQPQHF
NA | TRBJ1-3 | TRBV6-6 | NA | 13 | TGTGCCAGCGGGGGGCTCGGGGGAAACACCATATATTTT | CASGGLGGNTIYF
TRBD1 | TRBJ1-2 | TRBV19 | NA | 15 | TGTGCCAGTAGTACCGGACAGGGATCTAACTATGGCTACACCTTC | CASSTGQGSNYGYTF
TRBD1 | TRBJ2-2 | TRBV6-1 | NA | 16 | TGTGCCAGCAGTGTGACAGGGCACTGGAACACCGGGGAGCTGTTTTTT | CASSVTGHWNTGELFF
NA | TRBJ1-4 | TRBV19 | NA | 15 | TGTGCCAGTAGGATTCGACAGGCAACTAATGAAAAACTGTTTTTT | CASRIRQATNEKLFF
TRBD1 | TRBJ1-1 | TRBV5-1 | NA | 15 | TGCGCCAGCAGCCAGGGGGCCCCCATGAACACTGAAGCTTTCTTT | CASSQGAPMNTEAFF
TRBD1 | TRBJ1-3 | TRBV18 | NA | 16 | TGTGCCAGCTCACCACCGGACGGGACAGGGAGAAACACCATATATTTT | CASSPPDGTGRNTIYF
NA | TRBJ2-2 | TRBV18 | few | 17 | TGTGCCAGCTCACCGGGCCCTGGAGGAGTGGGTACCGGGGAGCTGTTTTTT | CASSPGPGGVGTGELFF
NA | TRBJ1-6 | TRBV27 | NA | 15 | TGTGCCAGCACGGATCGGCGACAGGCGCGGTCACCCCTCCACTTT | CASTDRRQARSPLHF
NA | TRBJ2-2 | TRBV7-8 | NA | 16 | TGTGCCAGCAGCCCCTCGAGGGGCGCGGAGACCGGGGAGCTGTTTTTT | CASSPSRGAETGELFF
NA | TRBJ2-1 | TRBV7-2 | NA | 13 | TGTGCCAGCAGCTTAGCGGGGTTAAATGAGCAGTTCTTC | CASSLAGLNEQFF
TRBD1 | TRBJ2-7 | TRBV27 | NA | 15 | TGTGCCAGCAGTCTAGGACAGGGTCCCGGCTACGAGCAGTACTTC | CASSLGQGPGYEQYF
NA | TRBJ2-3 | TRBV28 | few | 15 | TGTGCCAGCAGTTTACAGCCTCTGGGCACAGATACGCAGTATTTT | CASSLQPLGTDTQYF
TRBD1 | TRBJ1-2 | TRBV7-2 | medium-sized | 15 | TGTGCCAGCAGCCCCGGACAGGGGTCGAGGTATGGCTACACCTTC | CASSPGQGSRYGYTF
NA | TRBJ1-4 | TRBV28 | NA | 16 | TGTGCCAGCAGTCCCCCAGGGGACCCAACTAATGAAAAACTGTTTTTT | CASSPPGDPTNEKLFF
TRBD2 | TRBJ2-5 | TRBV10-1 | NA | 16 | TGCGCCAGCAGTCGGGGACTAGCGGGAGTCCAAGAGACCCAGTACTTC | CASSRGLAGVQETQYF
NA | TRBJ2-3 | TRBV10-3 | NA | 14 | TGTGCCGTCGGGACACCCTTTTTCGTGGATACGCAGTATTTT | CAVGTPFFVDTQYF
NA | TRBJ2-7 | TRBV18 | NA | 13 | TGTGCCAGCTCACCGGAGACTCTCTACGAGCAGTACTTC | CASSPETLYEQYF
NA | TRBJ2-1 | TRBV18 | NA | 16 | TGTGCCAGCTCACCACTAGCGTTCGGGGATTACAATGAGCAGTTCTTC | CASSPLAFGDYNEQFF
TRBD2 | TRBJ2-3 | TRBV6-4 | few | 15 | TGTGCCAGCAGCCGGACTAGCGGGAGCACAGATACGCAGTATTTT | CASSRTSGSTDTQYF
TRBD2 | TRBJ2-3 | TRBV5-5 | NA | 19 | TGTGCCAGCAGCCCAAGCGAGGGAAGCGGGAGACTAGTCACAGATACGCAGTATTTT | CASSPSEGSGRLVTDTQYF
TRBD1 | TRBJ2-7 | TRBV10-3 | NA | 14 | TGTGCCATCAGTGGACAGGGTGGAGTGGACGAGCAGTACTTC | CAISGQGGVDEQYF
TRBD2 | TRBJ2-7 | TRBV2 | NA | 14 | TGTGCCAGCAGTGAAGGGACTAGCGGGAGGGAGCAGTACTTC | CASSEGTSGREQYF
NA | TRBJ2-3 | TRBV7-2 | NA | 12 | TGTGCCAGCGCCCCAAGCCAACTTACGCAGTATTTT | CASAPSQLTQYF
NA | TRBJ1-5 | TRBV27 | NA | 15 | TGTGCCAGCAAATTGCCTAGGATGAGCAATCAGCCCCAGCATTTT | CASKLPRMSNQPQHF
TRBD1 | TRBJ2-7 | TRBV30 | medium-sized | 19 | TGTGCCTGGAGTGCGGCCGGGACAGGGGGCCTCGTGGGGTCCTACGAGCAGTACTTC | CAWSAAGTGGLVGSYEQYF